Reported below is one T cell receptor (beta chain). The entry originates in a study of blood T cell repertoires in COVID-19. Trimming cost V 5 bases and J 4 bases; bases outside gene matches: 10. Germline assignment: CDR1 SGHVS and CDR2 FQNEAQ. The CDR3 runs 16 residues. Here immunoSEQ multiplex PCR was the method, and the copy in TCRdb shows in-frame clones only, minus some. The table records about 400,000 clones, roughly 90% of them present only once. The sequence was obtained from a woman in her 30s with acute COVID-19. Sequencing was performed on PBMCs or T cells enriched from blood (not recorded which). V is TRBV7-8 and J is TRBJ1-2; 10 bases align to TRBD1. This CDR3 is CASSAVDRGPVYGYTF. For the CDR3, the DNA is TGTGCCAGCAGCGCGGTAGACAGGGGGCCCGTCTATGGCTACACCTTC.